The sequence of this TCR beta chain was determined in a study of cytomegalovirus exposure and HLA in healthy donors (dated by TCRdb to about 2017). About the study as a whole: An earlier analysis of roughly 500 of the donors reported approximately 260 Gb of sequence data and 117 million unique TCR beta sequences obtained from around 170 million T cells. The T cell repertoires of 666 subjects were profiled by immunosequencing and related to cytomegalovirus serostatus. All discovery cohort repertoires had been generated on a single sequencing platform. The number of typed donors differed by locus: 629-630 for A, B, C, DRB1 and DQB1; approximately 540 for DQA1; roughly 600 for DPA1; and about 470 for DPB1. Roughly five DR-DQ haplotypes were treated as single units for association and clustering because of strong linkage in the cohort. Donor age, sex, ethnicity and CMV serostatus were compiled alongside the repertoire data. In a later analysis, previously published TCR beta repertoires from hundreds of donors were re-analyzed and high-resolution HLA genotyping was added so that TCR occurrence patterns could be studied. An earlier analysis of fewer than 750 of the donors used high-throughput TCR beta sequencing to judge whether each TCR beta V gene segment behaved as functional or pseudogenic. Of the roughly 400 genotyped donors, 80% to 90% were placed in the genetic ancestry cluster associated with self-reported Caucasian donors. The aim of the study was to test whether cataloging public T cell receptors could identify signatures of past pathogen exposure. Besides the first cohort of roughly 640 subjects, a separate validation cohort made up of 90 to 150 different subjects was used. In the later analysis, no new phenotypic data were used to find candidate immune exposures; instead, reliance was placed on TCR beta sequences and their occurrence across donors. HLA typing included class I and class II loci at four-digit resolution. Across 300 to 400 genotyped donors of the cohort, an average of approximately 240,000 unique TCR beta nucleotide sequences per donor were sequenced, and roughly a sixth of those sequences were non-productive. To predict cytomegalovirus infection status, the study brought together high-throughput TCR immunosequencing, statistical association of individual TCRs with disease status, and machine learning. Around 300 gigabases of sequencing data and 80 million or so unique TCR sequences were included in an early release covering 550 to 650 HLA-typed donors. A later genetic analysis used genome-wide SNP genotypes for about 65% of the roughly 700 donors, treating that subset as a discovery cohort.

For this clone: This clone's antigen is unknown. The record has no base qualities; no much larger clone is one base away.

From the cysteine up to the phenylalanine, the CDR3 has a length of 15 residues. CDR3 DNA is the only sequence kept; it has 45 bases, read in frame from the first base. Taken from the germline V gene, the CDR1 and CDR2 loops are MDHEN and SYDVKM. Trimming costs V 3 bases and J 4 bases, and their ends lie 15 bases apart. The cohort was made up of about 610 healthy bone marrow donors. At the time of sampling, all cohort members were nominally healthy, though unrecorded immune exposures were likely present. The donor tested CMV seropositive and was one of the 289 seropositive cohort members. A peripheral blood sample was provided by each donor, and peripheral blood mononuclear cells were used for TCR beta sequencing. The Qiagen DNeasy Blood Extraction Kit was used to extract genomic DNA from the blood cell samples. What the study reported, not specific to this receptor: While some public TCRs were present in many individuals, most TCR sequences turned up only very rarely across donors. In a later analysis, most CMV-associated TCR beta chains were found to appear HLA-restricted, with HLA associations seemingly driven largely by CMV exposure. Seventeen rarely observed V segments, including chromosome 9 orphons, were excluded from the earlier analysis of a few hundred of the donors because counts were too low. V-gene and J-gene trimming of TCR beta chains was associated with a missense DCLRE1C variant in a later genetic analysis, and the association was replicated in an independent cohort. A cluster of highly shared sequence variants was judged likely to represent a technical artifact of the sequencing pipeline. The only immune exposure information available for the cohort was CMV serostatus. In an earlier analysis of several hundred of the donors, most TCR beta V segments were observed in productive rearrangements about 90% or about 30% of the time, broadly matching IMGT annotations. In a later genetic analysis, fewer N-insertions in productive TCRs were reported among donors in an Asian-associated ancestry cluster than the approximately 630-donor mean. This cohort had only TCR beta chains sequenced, and the lack of alpha or paired-chain data limited which features could be detected. Some IMGT-functional V segments, including TRBV6-2 and TRBV6-3, could not be told apart with the 87-base-pair reads, so those segments were excluded. In the study, around 150 TCR beta chains were listed as associated with cytomegalovirus. Strong co-occurrence of HLA alleles, especially DR and DQ, made assigning TCR associations to individual alleles difficult. A later analysis reported that several top co-occurrence clusters appeared linked to parvovirus B19, influenza, CMV and Epstein-Barr virus. In vitro tests confirmed that three of the cytomegalovirus-associated TCR beta chains recognize cytomegalovirus antigens. The authors suggested that the approach could potentially be extended to other disease states and immunological phenotypes. Because HLA typing was missing for some donors at each locus, association tests included only the typed subset. A further reported finding was that TCR beta sequences accurately predicted the HLA-A and HLA-B alleles for most subjects in the first cohort. The presence/absence analyses assumed that sequencing depth was roughly uniform across donors, and that assumption may not be true. In a later analysis, HLA-associated TCR beta chains showed more clonal expansion and lower generation probabilities than non-associated chains that were equally common. The classifier was reported to diagnose cytomegalovirus status with high specificity and sensitivity in both the original and validation cohorts. A later analysis found that TCR association rates varied across HLA loci, with DRB1 alleles showing the most associated TCRs and HLA-C alleles the fewest. Linkage disequilibrium might explain the correlated functional status among segregating V segments, but an unknown experimental factor could not be ruled out. At a false discovery rate of 0.05, a later analysis linked approximately 18,000 TCR beta sequences to specific HLA alleles.

Library creation used the immunoSEQ multiplex PCR assay. A mixture of 60 forward primers for TCR Vbeta segments and 13 reverse primers for TCR Jbeta segments was used in the multiplex PCR. The CDR3 region of rearranged TCR beta genes was amplified from genomic DNA by a multiplex PCR assay. The amplified TCR beta libraries were sequenced on the Illumina HiSeq System as 87-base-pair reads. Per the original workflow: In a later analysis, about 80 million unique TCR beta chains were counted across the approximately 640 repertoires, and approximately 9.9 million of these chains were shared by at least two donors. Raw reads were error-corrected and collapsed into unique sequences by a nearest-neighbor algorithm in which closely related sequences were merged to remove PCR and sequencing errors. CDR3 sequences were aligned to IMGT reference sequences to assign V, D and J gene segments. Each retained sequence needed at least a six-nucleotide match to both a V gene segment and a J gene segment. A rearrangement was called productive if the CDR3 had no stop codons and remained in frame with V and J, and every other rearrangement was called non-productive. CDR3 was defined according to IMGT convention as the region running from the second conserved V-encoded cysteine to the conserved J-encoded phenylalanine. Sequences without an unambiguous match to a single V gene segment were excluded from the earlier analysis of 450 to 750 of the donors. In an earlier analysis of several hundred of the donors, V segments were called functional above 56.7% productive rearrangements and were called segregating when the between-donor standard deviation exceeded 5%. A statistical classification framework was built for diagnosing cytomegalovirus status from the catalog of TCR beta chain sequences. A later analysis assigned V and J genes by comparing TCR nucleotide sequences with IMGT/GENE-DB human TR gene sequences. A later analysis assigned CDR3 sequences and most-parsimonious VDJ recombination scenarios with the TCRdist pipeline. A later analysis defined each TCR beta chain by its CDR3 amino acid sequence plus V-gene family, and excluded reads lacking a unique V-gene family. To address suspected cross-contamination and a sequencing artifact, a later analysis removed approximately 600 highly shared, low-generation-probability nucleotide sequences. In a later analysis, a clonal expansion index was calculated for each public chain from normalized within-repertoire ranks of inferred template counts. In a later analysis, generation probabilities were computed using a VDJ recombination model fitted to out-of-frame rearrangements, and the results were checked against IGoR. Hypergeometric tests were used in a later analysis to score TCR-TCR, TCR-HLA and TCR-CMV co-occurrence, with a repertoire-size bias correction applied to the TCR pairs. False discovery rates were estimated in a later analysis by permuting HLA or CMV assignments 20 times. In a later analysis, co-occurring TCRs were grouped with DBSCAN, and TCRdist sequence similarity was added when clustering was performed within HLA-allele-positive subsets. For co-occurrence clustering, repertoires with fewer than 30,000 or more than 120,000 public chains were excluded, along with 4 to 6 repertoires with anomalous nucleotide sharing. This is the immuneACCESS table as TCRdb keeps it, with only in-frame sequences that have V and J called. A part of the clones is gone; compared with another copy, unresolved V genes explain less than half, and the rest is unexplained. V, J and clone size are those of that table, while D and trimming were read from the DNA. This sample has roughly 100,000 clones in its table, and 76% of those were observed once. Around 5% of the sample goes to the ten largest clones.

Here the chain combines TRBV28 and TRBJ1-2, with the D gene not confidently named. Sequenced: PBMCs. This TCR was sampled from a young woman in good health and CMV-seropositive. Read as DNA, the sequence is TGTGCCAGCAGTTTCTACAGCGGTCCCTCCTATGGCTACACCTTC. Translated, this gives CASSFYSGPSYGYTF.